The 18 T cell receptor beta chains in this list originate from one sample, sequenced in a study of cytomegalovirus exposure and HLA in healthy donors. PCR used 60 Vbeta primers and 13 Jbeta primers. The repertoire was sequenced with immunoSEQ multiplex PCR; TCRdb's copy has only in-frame clones and lacks some. In the table there are some 90,000 clones, approximately 79% of which are singletons. Sequenced: PBMCs. The source of these receptors is a man aged 25 to 45 in good health and CMV-seronegative.

The CDR3 is CASSLGTGGIMNTEAFF. The CDR3 nucleotides read TGCGCCAGCAGCTTGGGGACAGGGGGCATCATGAACACTGAAGCTTTCTTT. The genes are TRBV5-1 and TRBJ1-1; TRBD1 aligns across 11 bases. Germline CDR1 reads SGHRS; CDR2 reads YFSETQ. The CDR3 has 17 amino acids. Trimming removed 0 bases from V and 0 bases from J; junction bases left unmatched: 4.

A few counts support this clone. The CDR3, as DNA: TGTGCCAGCAGCTTGGGGGCAGGGGGCGACTATGGCTACACCTTC. This translates into CASSLGAGGDYGYTF. The chain is built from TRBV5-4 and TRBJ1-2; 8 bases fit TRBD1. The germline V gene encodes CDR1 SGHNT and CDR2 YYREEE (reference sequence). Trimming at V came to 0 bases and at J to 3 bases, leaving 4 bases not matched to a gene. The CDR3 runs to 15 residues.

The rearrangement joins TRBV7-9 to TRBJ2-2; possibly TRBD1 for D (5 bases). Trimming left V 5 bases short and J 3 bases short, with 13 bases between. Germline V gene data show CDR1 as SEHNR and CDR2 as FQNEAQ (reference sequence). The CDR3 sequence is 15 residues long. The CDR3 region has the DNA TGTGCCAGCAGCGGAACCACAGGAGACACCGGGGAGCTGTTTTTT. As protein: CASSGTTGDTGELFF.

This clone was observed a handful of times. V is TRBV4-1 and J is TRBJ2-3; 9 bases are shared with TRBD1. The CDR3 contains 16 residues. V gave up 4 bases and J gave up 6 bases; unmatched junction bases: 11. CDR1 and CDR2 (germline): MGHRA, YSYEKL. DNA of the CDR3: TGCGCCAGCAGCCTCGCCGGGACAGGGAGTGGGGATACGCAGTATTTT. It is translated as CASSLAGTGSGDTQYF.

The chain combines TRBV10-3 with TRBJ2-3, with 14 bases that match TRBD2. Per germline, CDR1 ENHRY and CDR2 SYGVKD. The junction had 6 bases not matched to a gene; V was cut back by 4 bases and J by 6 bases. This CDR3 contains 16 residues. DNA for the CDR3: TGTGCCATCAGTGCCACCGGGACTAGCGGGGGTGATACGCAGTATTTT. It is translated as CAISATGTSGGDTQYF.

The rearrangement joins TRBV10-3 to TRBJ1-6; 7 positions match TRBD1. CDR3 length: 15 residues. The J segment lost 7 bases and the V segment lost 2 bases, leaving 5 bases of the junction unmatched. Germline V gene sequence: CDR1 ENHRY, CDR2 SYGVKD. In DNA form, the CDR3 reads TGTGCCATCAGTGAGATGACAGGGCGGAATTCACCCCTCCACTTT. It encodes CAISEMTGRNSPLHF.

V usage is TRBV11-3 and J usage is TRBJ1-1; D may be TRBD1 (5 bases). Germline CDR1 is SGHNT and CDR2 is YENEEA. V was shortened by 4 bases and J by 1 base, with 13 bases between the two germline ends. This CDR3 region has 15 residues. The CDR3 spells CASSSGGASNTEAFF. The CDR3 DNA sequence: TGTGCCAGCAGCTCCGGCGGGGCTTCGAACACTGAAGCTTTCTTT.

The chain couples TRBV5-1 to TRBJ2-7; 7 bases agree with TRBD1. The CDR3 runs to 14 residues. Germline V gene sequence: CDR1 SGHRS, CDR2 YFSETQ. The V and J ends lost 4 bases and 2 bases, in that order; junction bases with no gene match: 6. CDR3 region: CASSTRQGAYEQYF. CDR3 nucleotide sequence: TGCGCCAGCAGCACCCGACAGGGAGCCTACGAGCAGTACTTC.

The chain couples TRBV5-1 to TRBJ2-7; 7 bases are a match to TRBD1. V dropped 4 bases and J dropped 6; count of bases not matched to a gene: 7. The CDR3 sequence is 13 residues long. The germline V gene has CDR1 SGHRS and CDR2 YFSETQ. The CDR3 region has the DNA TGCGCCAGCAGCGATCGACAGGGCGGCGAGCAGTACTTC. This sequence encodes CASSDRQGGEQYF.

The chain uses TRBV7-2 and TRBJ1-5; 11 nucleotides match TRBD1. Trimming took 6 bases from V and 7 from J; bases not matched to a gene: 11. CDR1 SGHTA and CDR2 FQGNSA come from the germline V gene. The CDR3 extends over 16 amino acids. The CDR3 spells CASRLTAGDRGQPQHF. CDR3 nucleotides: TGTGCCAGCAGATTAACCGCGGGGGACAGGGGGCAGCCCCAGCATTTT.

J is TRBJ1-1 and V is TRBV27; 7 nucleotides align to TRBD1. J gave up 5 bases and V 6 bases, and 6 bases lay outside the gene matches. Germline CDR1 MNHEY, CDR2 SMNVEV (reference sequence). This CDR3 comprises 13 residues. CDR3 sequence (DNA): TGTGCCAGCAGAGACAGGGTTTTTACTGAAGCTTTCTTT. Translation: CASRDRVFTEAFF.

This clone was counted between two and nine times. The chain couples TRBV5-6 to TRBJ2-3; TRBD1 might be the D (8 bases). This CDR3 comprises 16 residues. Germline V gene data show CDR1 as SGHDT and CDR2 as YYEEEE. Trimming took 3 bases from V and 3 from J, leaving 17 bases between them. The CDR3 is CASSSYTGGVTDTQYF. The CDR3 DNA reads TGTGCCAGCAGCTCTTACACAGGGGGGGTAACAGATACGCAGTATTTT. The variable domain in full, completed from reference TRBV5-6 and TRBJ2-3, reads DAGVTQSPTHLIKTRGQQVTLRCSPKSGHDTVSWYQQALGQGPQFIFQYYEEEERQRGNFPDRFSGHQFPNYSSELNVNALLLGDSALYLCASSSYTGGVTDTQYFGPGTRLTVL.

In nucleotides, the CDR3 is TGCGCCAGCAGCCAAGATCGGGACAGAAGCTATGGCTACACCTTC. It translates to CASSQDRDRSYGYTF. The genes are TRBV4-3 and TRBJ1-2, with TRBD1 matching over 7 bases. The germline gives CDR1 LGHNA, CDR2 YSLEER. V gave up 0 bases and J gave up 4 bases; unmatched junction bases: 5. The CDR3 is made up of 15 amino acids.

This clone was detected only a few times. V usage is TRBV2 and J usage is TRBJ2-2, with 10 bases lining up with TRBD1. V shed 0 bases, J shed 6 bases, and the junction held 4 bases outside the gene matches. The CDR3 runs to 16 residues. In germline, CDR1 is SNHLY, CDR2 FYNNEI. DNA for the CDR3: TGTGCCAGCAGTGAAGCGCCCGGACAGGGGGCCGGGGAGCTGTTTTTT. Amino acids: CASSEAPGQGAGELFF.

The V gene is TRBV5-1, the J gene TRBJ2-7; 9 bases map to TRBD1. CDR1 and CDR2 (germline): SGHRS, YFSETQ. This CDR3 is 15 amino acids long. V dropped 3 bases and J dropped 2; count of bases not matched to a gene: 6. This CDR3 is CASSWDRAGAYEQYF. The CDR3 DNA is TGCGCCAGCAGCTGGGACAGGGCTGGGGCCTACGAGCAGTACTTC.

The chain has TRBV7-9 and TRBJ2-7, with TRBD1 matching 10 bases. Losses at the gene ends were 5 bases for V and 5 bases for J; bases not matched to a gene: 6. The CDR3 extends over 14 amino acids. Looked up from germline, CDR1 is SEHNR and CDR2 is FQNEAQ (reference sequence). The CDR3 DNA follows: TGTGCCAGCAGCCCTGACAGGGGGCTTCACGAGCAGTACTTC. Translation gives CASSPDRGLHEQYF.

J is TRBJ2-3 and V is TRBV6-6, with D perhaps TRBD2 (7 bases). Trimming removed 0 bases from V and 3 bases from J, with 13 bases in between. Germline V lookup: CDR1 MNHNY, CDR2 SVGAGI (reference sequence). The CDR3 runs to 16 residues. The CDR3 protein is CASSYSGASGTDTQYF. In DNA form, the CDR3 reads TGTGCCAGCAGTTACTCGGGGGCTAGCGGAACAGATACGCAGTATTTT.

V usage is TRBV5-4 and J usage is TRBJ2-1, with a tentative D call TRBD2 (5 bases). Germline V gene data show CDR1 as SGHNT and CDR2 as YYREEE (reference sequence). This CDR3 has 14 amino acids. Trimming cost V 4 bases and J 3 bases, with 11 bases left between them. This CDR3 reads CASSNPDFYNEQFF. CDR3 coding DNA: TGTGCCAGCAGCAACCCGGACTTCTACAATGAGCAGTTCTTC.